The 23 T cell receptor beta chains given below trace back to one sample, sequenced in a study of OX40 agonist ivuxolimab in advanced cancers. TCRdb's table, derived via immunoSEQ multiplex PCR, lists solely in-frame clones and lacks some. The sample holds roughly 46,000 clones, about 79% seen once. The sample in question was CD4+ or CD8+ T cells sorted from blood, obtained in a trial of the OX40 agonist ivuxolimab. The receptors stem from an adult with an advanced solid tumor such as melanoma, head and neck, liver or kidney cancer.

V and J are TRBV11-2 and TRBJ1-1, with no clear D. The CDR3 runs to 13 residues. CDR1 and CDR2 from the germline V gene are SGHAT and FQNNGV. Between the trimmed V and J ends, which lost 0 bases and 10 bases, there was a span of 12 bases. The CDR3 loop reads CASSLDPVGGAFF. In nucleotides, the CDR3 is TGTGCCAGCAGCTTAGATCCCGTAGGTGGAGCTTTCTTT.

This chain joins TRBV30 and TRBJ1-5; 8 bases match TRBD1. The germline CDR1 and CDR2 sequences are GTSNPN and SVGIG (reference sequence). The ends lost 2 bases at V and 7 bases at J; junction bases unmatched: 4. There are 13 residues in the CDR3. The CDR3 nucleotides read TGTGCCTGGAGTCGACAGGGGAAACAGCCCCAGCATTTT. Amino acids: CAWSRQGKQPQHF.

The chain is built from TRBV5-5 and TRBJ2-5, with 8 bases identical to TRBD2. Germline V lookup: CDR1 SGHKS, CDR2 YYEKEE (reference sequence). The V gene end was trimmed by 5 bases and the J gene end by 1 base; junction bases not matched to a gene: 4. This CDR3 is built from 14 residues. The CDR3: CASRSGGTQETQYF. The DNA of the CDR3 is TGTGCCAGCAGGAGCGGGGGCACCCAAGAGACCCAGTACTTC.

The V gene is TRBV14, the J gene TRBJ1-4; a possible D gene is TRBD1 (6 bases). The V gene lost 4 bases and the J gene lost 6 bases, with 12 bases spanning the gap. CDR1 and CDR2 from the germline V gene are SGHDN and FVKESK. This CDR3 has 14 residues. The CDR3 DNA reads as TGTGCCAGCAGCCCTGGACAGATACATGAAAAACTGTTTTTT. Amino acid sequence: CASSPGQIHEKLFF.

This sequence joins TRBV5-1 and TRBJ1-1, with 8 bases fitting TRBD1. The J segment lost 2 bases and the V segment lost 5 bases, leaving 14 bases of the junction unmatched. Germline V lookup: CDR1 SGHRS, CDR2 YFSETQ. This CDR3 region has 17 residues. The chain's CDR3 is CASRRTYRGVLNTEAFF. For the CDR3, the DNA is TGCGCCAGCAGGAGGACATACAGGGGGGTACTTAACACTGAAGCTTTCTTT.

The CDR3 DNA sequence: TGTGCCAGCGGGGCGGGGGGCAGCCATCGACATTTT. Encoded protein: CASGAGGSHRHF. This chain uses TRBV6-1 with TRBJ1-5, with D possibly TRBD1 on 6 matching bases. Germline CDR1 and CDR2: MNHNS and SASEGT. This CDR3 is built from 12 residues. Deletions cut 8 bases from V and 16 bases from J, with 21 bases between.

The chain uses TRBV7-9 and TRBJ2-3, with D possibly matching TRBD2 (6 bases). This CDR3 comprises 14 residues. Deletions cut 0 bases from V and 4 bases from J, with 8 bases between. Germline V CDR1 and CDR2: SEHNR, FQNEAQ (reference sequence). Written as DNA, the CDR3 is TGTGCCAGCAGCTTAGCGGCGGGGCCAGATACGCAGTATTTT. It specifies CASSLAAGPDTQYF.

J is TRBJ2-2 and V is TRBV9; unclear D gene. V was pared by 0 bases and J by 3 bases, with 6 bases between. In germline, CDR1 is SGDLS, CDR2 YYNGEE. The CDR3 covers 14 residues. Here the CDR3 DNA reads TGTGCCAGCAGCGTAGGTAGAGACACCGGGGAGCTGTTTTTT. Translated, it gives CASSVGRDTGELFF.

The genes are TRBV5-6 and TRBJ2-1, with D maybe TRBD2 (5 bases). V was cut by 7 bases and J by 0 bases, with 17 bases left in between. The CDR3 sequence is 16 residues long. Germline assignment: CDR1 SGHDT and CDR2 YYEEEE. The CDR3 DNA is TGTGCCAGCTGTAAACTGGCCGGGGTCTCCTACAATGAGCAGTTCTTC. Translated, it gives CASCKLAGVSYNEQFF.

V and J are TRBV12-5 and TRBJ2-2; TRBD1 matches 7 bases. Germline CDR1 LGHNT, CDR2 FRNRAP. After removal of 0 bases from V and 4 bases from J, the junction contained 11 bases not matched to a gene. The CDR3 loop spans 18 amino acids. The CDR3 region is CASGLVRAQGVGTGELFF. CDR3 bases: TGTGCTAGTGGTTTGGTACGGGCCCAGGGGGTGGGCACCGGGGAGCTGTTTTTT.

The chain carries TRBV7-2 and TRBJ2-3, with 9 bases aligning to TRBD1. In germline, CDR1 is SGHTA, CDR2 FQGNSA. This CDR3 is built from 16 residues. V dropped 2 bases and J dropped 6; count of bases not matched to a gene: 9. Here the CDR3 reads CASSLKGTGRADTQYF. The CDR3 coding sequence is TGTGCCAGCAGCTTAAAGGGGACAGGGCGGGCGGATACGCAGTATTTT.

The chain uses TRBV7-9 and TRBJ1-1; a possible D gene is TRBD1 (6 bases). Trimming pared 1 base from V and 11 bases from J, leaving 8 bases between. The germline gives CDR1 SEHNR, CDR2 FQNEAQ (reference sequence). This CDR3 contains 11 residues. The CDR3 DNA reads TGTGCCAGCAGCTTAGACAGGGCGGCTTTCTTT. Translated: CASSLDRAAFF.

J is TRBJ1-1 and V is TRBV25-1; D is undetermined. Trimming removed 6 bases from V and 2 bases from J, with 7 bases in between. The CDR3 loop spans 12 amino acids. Germline CDR1 is MGHDK and CDR2 is SYGVNS. This CDR3 reads CASRGSNTEAFF. The DNA of the CDR3 is TGTGCCAGCAGGGGCTCAAACACTGAAGCTTTCTTT. Together with reference TRBV25-1 and TRBJ1-1, the CDR3 gives the full variable domain: EADIYQTPRYLVIGTGKKITLECSQTMGHDKMYWYQQDPGMELHLIHYSYGVNSTEKGDLSSESTVSRIRTEHFPLTLESARPSHTSQYLCASRGSNTEAFFGQGTRLTVV.

This chain joins TRBV4-1 and TRBJ2-5, with 7 bases that match TRBD1. Germline loops: CDR1 MGHRA, CDR2 YSYEKL. The V gene end was trimmed by 0 bases and the J gene end by 5 bases; junction bases not matched to a gene: 6. The CDR3 length is 15 residues. DNA for the CDR3: TGCGCCAGCAGCCAAGATGGGACAGTCGGGGAGACCCAGTACTTC. This sequence encodes CASSQDGTVGETQYF.

This chain connects TRBV6-1 to TRBJ1-1; D is undetermined. The CDR3 has 14 amino acids. Germline CDR1 and CDR2: MNHNS and SASEGT. V lost 6 bases, J lost 0 bases, and 11 bases lay in between. As DNA, the CDR3 is TGTGCCAGCAGGGTCGTCGAGATGAACACTGAAGCTTTCTTT. It is translated as CASRVVEMNTEAFF.

This chain links TRBV7-6 with TRBJ2-5; D not certain. Deletions cut 3 bases from V and 5 bases from J, with 19 bases between. The germline gives CDR1 SGHVS, CDR2 FNYEAQ. This CDR3 has 16 residues. This chain's CDR3 is CASSFRSQVMGETQYF. The DNA of the CDR3 is TGTGCCAGCAGCTTTCGTTCCCAGGTGATGGGGGAGACCCAGTACTTC. The full variable domain, completed using reference TRBV7-6 and TRBJ2-5, is GAGVSQSPRYKVTKRGQDVALRCDPISGHVSLYWYRQALGQGPEFLTYFNYEAQQDKSGLPNDRFSAERPEGSISTLTIQRTEQRDSAMYRCASSFRSQVMGETQYFGPGTRLLVL.

V gene TRBV7-2 combines with J gene TRBJ2-5; D gene ambiguous. Germline CDR1 is SGHTA and CDR2 is FQGNSA. V was clipped by 0 bases and J by 5 bases, with 4 bases between them. The CDR3 runs 12 residues. In nucleotides, the CDR3 is TGTGCCAGCAGCTTAGCAGTGGAGACCCAGTACTTC. This codes for CASSLAVETQYF.

The chain couples TRBV6-1 to TRBJ1-5; the match to TRBD1 covers 8 bases. The CDR3 extends over 13 amino acids. Germline lookup yields CDR1 MNHNS and CDR2 SASEGT. V dropped 5 bases and J dropped 4; count of bases not matched to a gene: 1. CDR3 residues: CASSWDRNQPQHF. DNA of the CDR3: TGTGCCAGCAGTTGGGACAGGAATCAGCCCCAGCATTTT.

This clone was counted between two and nine times. The gene calls are TRBV6-1 and TRBJ2-1; D may be TRBD1 (5 bases). Trimming cost V 3 bases and J 12 bases, with 15 bases left between them. The germline V gene has CDR1 MNHNS and CDR2 SASEGT. The CDR3 sequence is 13 residues long. The CDR3 bases are TGTGCCAGCAGTGACAGGGTGGTATTAGTGCAGTTCTTC. Protein product: CASSDRVVLVQFF.

This clone was picked up one time. V usage is TRBV6-1 and J usage is TRBJ2-5; weak D call: TRBD2 (6 bases). Germline loops: CDR1 MNHNS, CDR2 SASEGT. This CDR3 is built from 14 residues. V was cut by 6 bases and J by 4 bases, with 15 bases left in between. The DNA for the CDR3 is TGTGCCAGCAGCGACCAGCGGGTAGGAGAGACCCAGTACTTC. It specifies CASSDQRVGETQYF.

The CDR3 region has the DNA TGTGCCAGCAGTCAAACCTCCTACGAGCAGTACTTC. Translated: CASSQTSYEQYF. The J gene is TRBJ2-7, the V gene TRBV6-1; D remains unclear. Germline V gene data show CDR1 as MNHNS and CDR2 as SASEGT. This CDR3 is 12 amino acids long. V was shortened by 5 bases and J by 0 bases, with 5 bases between the two germline ends.

This clone was counted only a few times. This chain joins TRBV5-6 and TRBJ1-6; D is undetermined. V lost 2 bases and J 0 bases, leaving 12 bases between the germline ends. The CDR3 spans 17 residues. Germline assignment: CDR1 SGHDT and CDR2 YYEEEE. The CDR3 spells CASSFGRGSSYNSPLHF. The CDR3 DNA sequence: TGTGCCAGCAGCTTTGGACGGGGAAGCTCCTATAATTCACCCCTCCACTTT.

This sequence joins TRBV5-1 and TRBJ2-1; TRBD2 aligns across 12 bases. Germline V gives CDR1 SGHRS, CDR2 YFSETQ. This CDR3 has 14 amino acids. Trimming took 5 bases from V and 10 from J; bases not matched to a gene: 7. DNA of the CDR3: TGCGCCAGCAGGGTGACTAGCGGGGGTGTGGAGCAGTTCTTC. Translating gives CASRVTSGGVEQFF. Supplemented by reference TRBV5-1 and TRBJ2-1, the full variable domain reads KAGVTQTPRYLIKTRGQQVTLSCSPISGHRSVSWYQQTPGQGLQFLFEYFSETQRNKGNFPGRFSGRQFSNSRSEMNVSTLELGDSALYLCASRVTSGGVEQFFGPGTRLTVL.